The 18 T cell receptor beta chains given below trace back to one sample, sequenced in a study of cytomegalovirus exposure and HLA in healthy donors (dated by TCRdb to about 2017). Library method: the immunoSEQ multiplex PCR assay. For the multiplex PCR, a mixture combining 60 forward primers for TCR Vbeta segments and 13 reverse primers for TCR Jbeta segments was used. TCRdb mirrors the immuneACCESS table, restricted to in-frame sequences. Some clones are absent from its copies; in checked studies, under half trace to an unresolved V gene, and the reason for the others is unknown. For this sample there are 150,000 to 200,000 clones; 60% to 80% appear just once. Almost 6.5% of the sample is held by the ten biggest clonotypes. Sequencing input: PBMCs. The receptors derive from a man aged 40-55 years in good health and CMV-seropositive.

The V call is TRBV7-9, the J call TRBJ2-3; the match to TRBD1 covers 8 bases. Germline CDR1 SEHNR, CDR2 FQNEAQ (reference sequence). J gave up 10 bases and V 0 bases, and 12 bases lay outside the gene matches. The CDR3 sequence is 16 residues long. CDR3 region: CASSLAGQVPLSAQYF. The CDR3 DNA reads TGTGCCAGCAGCTTAGCGGGACAGGTCCCACTGTCGGCGCAGTATTTT.

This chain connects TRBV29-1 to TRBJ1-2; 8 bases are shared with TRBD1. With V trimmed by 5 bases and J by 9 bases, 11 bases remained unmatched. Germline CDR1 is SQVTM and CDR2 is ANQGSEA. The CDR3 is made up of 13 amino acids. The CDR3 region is CSVTYTGGRSYTF. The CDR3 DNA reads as TGCAGCGTTACGTACACAGGGGGACGTAGCTACACCTTC.

The DNA for the CDR3 is TGTGCCAGCAGCTTGCTACTAGCGGATTACGAGCAGTACTTC. Amino acid sequence: CASSLLLADYEQYF. The chain uses TRBV5-6 and TRBJ2-7; 8 bases map to TRBD2. The CDR3 covers 14 residues. The V and J ends lost 1 base and 4 bases, in that order; junction bases with no gene match: 4. From germline, CDR1 is SGHDT and CDR2 YYEEEE.

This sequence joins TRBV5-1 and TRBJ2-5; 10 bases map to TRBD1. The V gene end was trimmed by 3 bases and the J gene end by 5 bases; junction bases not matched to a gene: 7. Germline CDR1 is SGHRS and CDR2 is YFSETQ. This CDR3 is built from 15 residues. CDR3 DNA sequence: TGCGCCAGCAGCTATGACAGGGGGCGCGGGGAGACCCAGTACTTC. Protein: CASSYDRGRGETQYF. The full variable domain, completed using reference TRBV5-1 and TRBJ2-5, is KAGVTQTPRYLIKTRGQQVTLSCSPISGHRSVSWYQQTPGQGLQFLFEYFSETQRNKGNFPGRFSGRQFSNSRSEMNVSTLELGDSALYLCASSYDRGRGETQYFGPGTRLLVL.

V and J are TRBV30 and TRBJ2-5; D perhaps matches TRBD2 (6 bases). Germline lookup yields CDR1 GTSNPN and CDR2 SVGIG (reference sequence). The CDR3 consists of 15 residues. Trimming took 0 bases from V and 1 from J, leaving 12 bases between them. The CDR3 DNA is TGTGCCTGGAGTGTAGTGCCTAGCGCCCAAGAGACCCAGTACTTC. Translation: CAWSVVPSAQETQYF.

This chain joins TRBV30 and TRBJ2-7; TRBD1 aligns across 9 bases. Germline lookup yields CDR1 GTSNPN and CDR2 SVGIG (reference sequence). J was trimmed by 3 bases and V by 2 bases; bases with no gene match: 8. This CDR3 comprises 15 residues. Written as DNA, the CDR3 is TGTGCCTGGAGTCCCACCCGGACAGGGGTCTACGAGCAGTACTTC. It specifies CAWSPTRTGVYEQYF.

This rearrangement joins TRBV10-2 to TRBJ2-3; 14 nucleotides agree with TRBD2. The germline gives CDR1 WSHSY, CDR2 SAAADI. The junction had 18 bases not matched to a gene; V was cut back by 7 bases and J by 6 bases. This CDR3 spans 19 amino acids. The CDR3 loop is CASTLNPGLAGVFRDTQYF. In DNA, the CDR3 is TGCGCCAGCACTCTTAACCCGGGACTAGCGGGAGTTTTCCGCGATACGCAGTATTTT.

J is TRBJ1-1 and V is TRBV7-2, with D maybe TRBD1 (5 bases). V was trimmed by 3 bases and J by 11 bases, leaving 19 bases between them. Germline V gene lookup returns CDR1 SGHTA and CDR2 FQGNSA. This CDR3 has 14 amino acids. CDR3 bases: TGTGCCAGCAGCTTCCTGACCGGGACGGGGGAGGCTTTCTTT. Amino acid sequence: CASSFLTGTGEAFF.

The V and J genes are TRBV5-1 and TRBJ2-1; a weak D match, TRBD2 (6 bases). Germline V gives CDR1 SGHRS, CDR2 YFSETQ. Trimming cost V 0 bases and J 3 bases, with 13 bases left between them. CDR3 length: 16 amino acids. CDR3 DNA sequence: TGCGCCAGCAGCTTGGTCGGGAGCGCGGGCTACAATGAGCAGTTCTTC. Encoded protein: CASSLVGSAGYNEQFF.

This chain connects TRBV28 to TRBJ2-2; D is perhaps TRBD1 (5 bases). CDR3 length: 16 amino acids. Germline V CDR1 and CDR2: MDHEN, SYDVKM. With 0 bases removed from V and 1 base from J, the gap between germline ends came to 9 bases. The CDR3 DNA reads TGTGCCAGCAGTTTATGGCAGGGCCGGAACACCGGGGAGCTGTTTTTT. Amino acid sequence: CASSLWQGRNTGELFF.

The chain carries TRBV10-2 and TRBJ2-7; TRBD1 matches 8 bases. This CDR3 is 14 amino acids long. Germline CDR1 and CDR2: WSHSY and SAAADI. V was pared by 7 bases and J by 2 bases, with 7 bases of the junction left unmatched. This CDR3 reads CASKGLDRAYEQYF. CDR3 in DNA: TGCGCCAGCAAGGGATTGGACAGGGCCTACGAGCAGTACTTC.

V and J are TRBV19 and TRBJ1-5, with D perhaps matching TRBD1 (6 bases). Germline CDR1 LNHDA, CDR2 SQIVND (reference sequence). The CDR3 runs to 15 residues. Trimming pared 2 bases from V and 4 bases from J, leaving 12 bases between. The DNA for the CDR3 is TGTGCCAGTAGTATAATGGCAGGGACAAATCAGCCCCAGCATTTT. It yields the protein CASSIMAGTNQPQHF.

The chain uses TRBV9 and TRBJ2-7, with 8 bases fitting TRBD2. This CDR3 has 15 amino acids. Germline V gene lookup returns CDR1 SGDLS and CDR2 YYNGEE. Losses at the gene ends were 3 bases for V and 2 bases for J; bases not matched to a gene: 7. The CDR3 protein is CASSAFSGTAYEQYF. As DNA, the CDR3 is TGTGCCAGCAGCGCCTTTAGCGGGACCGCCTACGAGCAGTACTTC.

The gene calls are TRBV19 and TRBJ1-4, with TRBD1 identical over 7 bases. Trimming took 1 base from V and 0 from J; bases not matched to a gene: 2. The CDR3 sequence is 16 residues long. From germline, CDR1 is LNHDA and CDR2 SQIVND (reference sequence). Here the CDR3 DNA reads TGTGCCAGTAGTATAGGACAGGGAACAACTAATGAAAAACTGTTTTTT. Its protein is CASSIGQGTTNEKLFF.

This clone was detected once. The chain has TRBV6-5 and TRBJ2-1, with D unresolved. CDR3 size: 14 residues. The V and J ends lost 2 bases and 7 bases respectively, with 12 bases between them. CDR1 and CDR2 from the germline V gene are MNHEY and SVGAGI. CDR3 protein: CASSYNTHTNEQFF. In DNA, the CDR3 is TGTGCCAGCAGTTACAACACACACACGAATGAGCAGTTCTTC.

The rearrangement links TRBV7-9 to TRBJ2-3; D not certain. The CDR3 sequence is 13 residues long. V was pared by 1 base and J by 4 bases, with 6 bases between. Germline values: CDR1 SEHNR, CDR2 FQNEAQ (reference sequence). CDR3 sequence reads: CASSLVSADTQYF. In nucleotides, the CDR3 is TGTGCCAGCAGCTTAGTTTCCGCAGATACGCAGTATTTT.

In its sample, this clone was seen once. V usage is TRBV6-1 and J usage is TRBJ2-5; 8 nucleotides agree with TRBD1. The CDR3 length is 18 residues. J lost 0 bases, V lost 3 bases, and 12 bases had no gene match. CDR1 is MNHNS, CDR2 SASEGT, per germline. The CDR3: CASSDKDRDRLYQETQYF. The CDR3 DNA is TGTGCCAGCAGTGATAAGGACAGGGACCGATTGTACCAAGAGACCCAGTACTTC.

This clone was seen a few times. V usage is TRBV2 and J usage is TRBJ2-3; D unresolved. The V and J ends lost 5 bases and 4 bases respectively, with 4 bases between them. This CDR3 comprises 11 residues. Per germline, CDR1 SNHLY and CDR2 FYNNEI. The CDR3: CASSYADTQYF. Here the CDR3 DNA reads TGTGCCAGCAGTTATGCAGATACGCAGTATTTT.